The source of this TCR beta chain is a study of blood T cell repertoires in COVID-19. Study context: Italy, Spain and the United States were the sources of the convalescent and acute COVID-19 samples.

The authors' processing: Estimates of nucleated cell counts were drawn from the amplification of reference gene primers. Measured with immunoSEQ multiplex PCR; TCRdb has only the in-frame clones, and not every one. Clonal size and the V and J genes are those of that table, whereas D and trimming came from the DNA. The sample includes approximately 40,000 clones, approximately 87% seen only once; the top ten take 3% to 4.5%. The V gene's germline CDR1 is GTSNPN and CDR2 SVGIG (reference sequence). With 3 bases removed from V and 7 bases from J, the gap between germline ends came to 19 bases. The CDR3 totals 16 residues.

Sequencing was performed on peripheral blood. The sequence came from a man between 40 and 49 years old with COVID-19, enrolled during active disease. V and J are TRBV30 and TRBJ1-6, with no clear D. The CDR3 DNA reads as TGTGCCTGGAGCGGAGGTTCCGGACGCGGCAATTCACCCCTCCACTTT. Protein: CAWSGGSGRGNSPLHF.